The present entry profiles one TCR beta chain with its context. Indicated treatment: roughly 19 received Ad26.COV2.S at low or high dose, single or two shots; about 5 received placebo; per-sample allocation not given. Sampling happened 63 days after the first vaccine or placebo injection. The data are from a study of Ad26.COV2.S vaccination and SARS-CoV-2 variants. Study as a whole: Donor had been placed in the Ad26.COV2.S arm of the COV1001 trial. Intramuscularly, Ad26.COV2.S was given either once or twice, 56 days apart.

V was trimmed by 0 bases and J by 5 bases, leaving 8 bases between them. The germline CDR1 and CDR2 sequences are SGHNT and YYREEE (reference sequence). This CDR3 is built from 13 residues. Only in-frame clones appear in the TCRdb table, and some are missing; sequencing was by immunoSEQ multiplex PCR. The sample includes approximately 400,000 clones, more than 75% seen only once; the top ten take roughly 3.1%. The chain links TRBV5-4 to TRBJ2-5; D is undetermined. Specimen: peripheral blood, collected in a trial of Ad26.COV2.S vaccine versus placebo. This sequence was found in a person between 18 and 65 years old who received the Ad26.COV2.S COVID-19 vaccine or a placebo. Written as DNA, the CDR3 is TGTGCCAGCAGCTTGGGCGGAAGGGAGACCCAGTACTTC. This sequence encodes CASSLGGRETQYF.